The 20 T cell receptor beta chains reported below all come from one sample, sequenced in a study of tumor-infiltrating lymphocytes in localized non-small cell lung cancer. Data came from immunoSEQ multiplex PCR; TCRdb stores just in-frame clones and leaves some out. The profile shows roughly 9,200 clones, 81% of them singletons. Sequenced material: uninvolved lung tissue not adjacent to the tumor. The receptors come from a human donor with non-small cell lung cancer.

The rearrangement uses TRBV18 and TRBJ1-5; 7 bases match TRBD1. The ends lost 6 bases at V and 5 bases at J; junction bases unmatched: 10. The CDR3 runs 15 residues. Germline V CDR1 and CDR2: KGHSH, LQKENI. The CDR3 protein is CASSLGDSRHQPQHF. CDR3 nucleotide sequence: TGTGCCAGCTCCCTTGGGGACAGTCGACATCAGCCCCAGCATTTT.

This clone was seen just once. The chain combines TRBV4-1 with TRBJ2-2; 13 bases agree with TRBD2. The CDR3 totals 18 residues. V trimming: 3 bases; J trimming: 5 bases; junction bases outside the gene matches: 9. Germline CDR1 MGHRA, CDR2 YSYEKL. The CDR3 loop reads CASSHQPRTSGSTGELFF. The CDR3 DNA reads TGCGCCAGCAGCCATCAACCCAGGACTAGCGGGAGTACCGGGGAGCTGTTTTTT.

The J gene is TRBJ1-4, the V gene TRBV5-5; 9 positions match TRBD1. CDR3 length equals 15 residues. Germline CDR1 reads SGHKS; CDR2 reads YYEKEE (reference sequence). With 2 bases clipped from V and 7 bases from J, the junction kept 6 bases outside the gene matches. This CDR3 reads CASSFSQGAGEKLFF. In nucleotides, the CDR3 is TGTGCCAGCAGCTTTTCACAGGGGGCGGGTGAAAAACTGTTTTTT.

The chain carries TRBV5-1 and TRBJ1-1; perhaps TRBD1 as D (6 bases). The CDR3 consists of 14 residues. Germline-derived CDR1 and CDR2 are SGHRS and YFSETQ. V was cut by 3 bases and J by 0 bases, with 9 bases left in between. The CDR3 nucleotides are TGCGCCAGCAGCTCGGACAGTCTGAACACTGAAGCTTTCTTT. It yields the protein CASSSDSLNTEAFF.

The chain joins TRBV30 to TRBJ1-1; TRBD1 aligns across 9 bases. V gave up 2 bases and J gave up 11 bases; unmatched junction bases: 6. CDR1 and CDR2 (germline): GTSNPN, SVGIG (reference sequence). This CDR3 contains 12 residues. CDR3 coding DNA: TGTGCCTGGAGTACTCAACAGGGGGCCGCTTTCTTT. It codes for CAWSTQQGAAFF.

This sequence joins TRBV10-2 and TRBJ2-3; TRBD2 aligns across 11 bases. Trimming removed 5 bases from V and 5 bases from J; junction bases left unmatched: 3. The length of the CDR3 is 14 residues. Germline lookup yields CDR1 WSHSY and CDR2 SAAADI. The DNA for the CDR3 is TGCGCCAGCAGTCCCGGACTAGCGGGAGATACGCAGTATTTT. This translates into CASSPGLAGDTQYF.

This clone has only one observation. CDR3 residues: CASSRFRDSTVRVQAFF. The CDR3 nucleotides are TGTGCCAGCAGTCGCTTCCGGGACAGCACTGTGAGGGTACAAGCTTTCTTT. This chain links TRBV27 with TRBJ1-1; 7 nucleotides agree with TRBD1. The CDR3 extends over 17 amino acids. V was pared by 5 bases and J by 9 bases, with 21 bases of the junction left unmatched. Germline values: CDR1 MNHEY, CDR2 SMNVEV (reference sequence).

The V call is TRBV5-1, the J call TRBJ2-7; the D is unclear. V was pared by 0 bases and J by 2 bases, with 9 bases between. The germline CDR1 and CDR2 sequences are SGHRS and YFSETQ. The CDR3 has 14 residues. The CDR3 nucleotides read TGCGCCAGCAGCTTGGTAGTCTCCCCCTACGAGCAGTACTTC. Its protein product is CASSLVVSPYEQYF.

This chain links TRBV11-2 with TRBJ2-2, with D perhaps TRBD1 (5 bases). Germline V gene data show CDR1 as SGHAT and CDR2 as FQNNGV. This CDR3 comprises 14 residues. The ends were cut back, 1 base at V and 5 bases at J, with 8 bases in the middle. The CDR3 region has the DNA TGTGCCAGCAGCTTAGCAGGGAATACCGGGGAGCTGTTTTTT. Translated, it gives CASSLAGNTGELFF. Full variable domain (remainder filled in from reference TRBV11-2 and TRBJ2-2): EAGVAQSPRYKIIEKRQSVAFWCNPISGHATLYWYQQILGQGPKLLIQFQNNGVVDDSQLPKDRFSAERLKGVDSTLKIQPAKLEDSAVYLCASSLAGNTGELFFGEGSRLTVL.

This sequence joins TRBV7-2 and TRBJ2-3; no definite D call. Germline loops: CDR1 SGHTA, CDR2 FQGNSA. The CDR3 spans 13 residues. Deletions cut 6 bases from V and 5 bases from J, with 12 bases between. The CDR3 here is CASSPDRRDTQYF. The CDR3 nucleotides are TGTGCCAGCAGTCCCGACCGAAGAGATACGCAGTATTTT. The entire variable domain, with the rest obtained from reference TRBV7-2 and TRBJ2-3, is as follows: GAGVSQSPSNKVTEKGKDVELRCDPISGHTALYWYRQSLGQGLEFLIYFQGNSAPDKSGLPSDRFSAERTGGSVSTLTIQRTQQEDSAVYLCASSPDRRDTQYFGPGTRLTVL.

The rearrangement joins TRBV5-1 to TRBJ2-2; the D gene is possibly TRBD2 (6 bases). The V gene's germline CDR1 is SGHRS and CDR2 YFSETQ. This CDR3 comprises 16 residues. Deletions cut 4 bases from V and 6 bases from J, with 19 bases between. CDR3 in amino acids: CASSLARGSLAGELFF. The CDR3 DNA is TGCGCCAGCAGCCTCGCCCGGGGGTCGTTAGCCGGGGAGCTGTTTTTT.

The genes are TRBV6-1 and TRBJ2-7, with D possibly being TRBD2 (7 bases). Germline V gives CDR1 MNHNS, CDR2 SASEGT. The germline V and J ends were trimmed by 7 bases and 6 bases, with 22 bases remaining between them. The CDR3 totals 15 residues. The CDR3 DNA reads as TGTGCCAGCACCAAGGGGGGGCAGGGTTGCATCGAGCAGTACTTC. This codes for CASTKGGQGCIEQYF.

This chain links TRBV11-3 with TRBJ2-7, with a weak D call TRBD1 (6 bases). Germline CDR1 reads SGHNT; CDR2 reads YENEEA. The CDR3 has 13 residues. Trimming removed 2 bases from V and 7 bases from J, with 12 bases in between. The CDR3 sequence is CASSLNIRGEQYF. The CDR3 DNA is TGTGCCAGCAGCTTAAACATCAGGGGTGAGCAGTACTTC.

This chain connects TRBV9 to TRBJ1-2; D uncertain. V dropped 2 bases and J dropped 4 bases, with 15 bases sitting between them. The CDR3 length is 15 residues. Germline loops: CDR1 SGDLS, CDR2 YYNGEE. CDR3 coding DNA: TGTGCCAGCAGCGTTGCCTCTACTACCCTCTATGGCTACACCTTC. It is translated as CASSVASTTLYGYTF.

The V and J genes are TRBV27 and TRBJ1-1, with D perhaps matching TRBD1 (6 bases). This CDR3 is 13 amino acids long. The germline V gene encodes CDR1 MNHEY and CDR2 SMNVEV (reference sequence). The V end lost 2 bases, the J end lost 9 bases, and 13 bases lay between the germline ends. CDR3 protein: CASSLRTESQAFF. CDR3 DNA sequence: TGTGCCAGCAGTTTACGGACAGAAAGCCAAGCTTTCTTT.

The V and J genes are TRBV7-2 and TRBJ1-2; D call uncertain. This CDR3 is built from 12 residues. Germline CDR1 and CDR2: SGHTA and FQGNSA. V was pared by 1 base and J by 4 bases, with 4 bases between. In nucleotides, the CDR3 is TGTGCCAGCAGCTTAGACAGCTATGGCTACACCTTC. It specifies CASSLDSYGYTF.

The table lists this clone with a count of one. This rearrangement joins TRBV7-6 to TRBJ1-3, with D possibly being TRBD1 (5 bases). CDR3 length: 16 amino acids. Looked up from germline, CDR1 is SGHVS and CDR2 is FNYEAQ. The V end lost 4 bases, the J end lost 4 bases, and 17 bases lay between the germline ends. The CDR3 sequence: CASSSNQIGGGNTIYF. The CDR3 DNA sequence: TGTGCCAGCAGCTCCAATCAGATCGGGGGGGGAAACACCATATATTTT.

The genes are TRBV7-9 and TRBJ1-1, with D possibly being TRBD1 (6 bases). V dropped 4 bases and J dropped 0 bases, with 9 bases sitting between them. Germline loops: CDR1 SEHNR, CDR2 FQNEAQ (reference sequence). This CDR3 is 14 amino acids long. CDR3 in DNA: TGTGCCAGCAGCTCTGACAGGTTGAACACTGAAGCTTTCTTT. It is translated as CASSSDRLNTEAFF.

Only a few counts were recorded for this clone. The V and J genes are TRBV9 and TRBJ1-1; D remains unclear. Germline loops: CDR1 SGDLS, CDR2 YYNGEE. This CDR3 region has 15 residues. The ends were cut back, 2 bases at V and 6 bases at J, with 17 bases in the middle. The CDR3 loop is CASSVSGHSWAEAFF. The DNA of the CDR3 is TGTGCCAGCAGCGTTTCGGGCCATTCTTGGGCTGAAGCTTTCTTT. The whole variable domain, remainder taken from reference TRBV9 and TRBJ1-1, is DSGVTQTPKHLITATGQRVTLRCSPRSGDLSVYWYQQSLDQGLQFLIQYYNGEERAKGNILERFSAQQFPDLHSELNLSSLELGDSALYFCASSVSGHSWAEAFFGQGTRLTVV.

The gene calls are TRBV6-6 and TRBJ2-1, with TRBD1 identical over 8 bases. The V segment lost 7 bases and the J segment 1 base; nucleotides outside the gene matches: 6. The CDR3 sequence is 15 residues long. Germline values: CDR1 MNHNY, CDR2 SVGAGI (reference sequence). The CDR3, as DNA: TGTGCCAGCATAGTAGGACAGGGTTCCTACAATGAGCAGTTCTTC. Protein product: CASIVGQGSYNEQFF.